This T cell receptor (beta chain) was sequenced during a study of blood T cells in healthy people across ages. Study as a whole: There was about one barcoded beta molecule captured by template switching per two T cells.

Using a J-beta primer mix together with a sample-barcoded 5' primer, a second PCR was run for roughly 6 to 12 cycles. Via MiXCR, TCRdb re-called the 5' RACE reads, giving one row per CDR3 protein. This sample yields approximately 2,000,000 distinct CDR3 sequences, of which roughly 43% are seen a single time; roughly 24% belongs to the top ten. In its sample, this clonotype was seen once. Isolation per sample recovered at least 7 million PBMCs. The sequence came from a human donor in good health. Sequencing was performed on blood.

In nucleotides, the CDR3 is TGTGCCATCAGTCCTGGGACTGCTAAACGTAGAACCTACGAGCAGTACTTC. Amino acids: CAISPGTAKRRTYEQYF. The chain links TRBV10-3 to TRBJ2-4; weak D call: TRBD2 (6 bases). The DNA end lines up better with TRBJ2-7; the J call may be wrong. Germline loops: CDR1 ENHRY, CDR2 SYGVKD. The CDR3 runs 17 residues.